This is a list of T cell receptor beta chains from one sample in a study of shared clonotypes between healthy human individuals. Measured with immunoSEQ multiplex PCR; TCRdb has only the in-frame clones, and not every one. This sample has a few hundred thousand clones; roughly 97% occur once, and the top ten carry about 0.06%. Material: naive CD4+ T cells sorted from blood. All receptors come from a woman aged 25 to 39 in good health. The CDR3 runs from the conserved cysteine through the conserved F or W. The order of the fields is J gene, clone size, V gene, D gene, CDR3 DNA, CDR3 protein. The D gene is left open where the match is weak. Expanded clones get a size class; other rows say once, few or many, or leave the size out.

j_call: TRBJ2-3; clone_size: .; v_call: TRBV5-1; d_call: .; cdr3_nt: TGCGCCAGCAGCTTGGAGGGACTGAACACAGATACGCAGTATTTT; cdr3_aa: CASSLEGLNTDTQYF
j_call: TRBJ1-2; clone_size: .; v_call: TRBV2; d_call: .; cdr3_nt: TGTGCCAGCAGTGAAGAAGGCTATGGCTACACCTTC; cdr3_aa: CASSEEGYGYTF
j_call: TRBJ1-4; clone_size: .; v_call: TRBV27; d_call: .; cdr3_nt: TGTGCCAGCAGTTTAGGGGTGAGGTTCGATGAAAAACTGTTTTTT; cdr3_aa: CASSLGVRFDEKLFF
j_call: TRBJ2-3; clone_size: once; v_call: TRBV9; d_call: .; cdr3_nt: TGTGCCAGCAGCGTAGGGCAAATGGATACGCAGTATTTT; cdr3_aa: CASSVGQMDTQYF
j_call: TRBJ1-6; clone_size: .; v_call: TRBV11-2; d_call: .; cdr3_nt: TGTGCCAGCAGCTTAGATCCCCCGGGGACCCTCCACTTT; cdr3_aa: CASSLDPPGTLHF
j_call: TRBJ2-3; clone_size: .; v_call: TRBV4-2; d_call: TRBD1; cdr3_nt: TGTGCCAGCAGCCTGGCCGGGACAGCCTACACAGATACGCAGTATTTT; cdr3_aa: CASSLAGTAYTDTQYF
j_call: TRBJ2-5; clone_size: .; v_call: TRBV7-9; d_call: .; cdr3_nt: TGTGCCAGCAGCCATCTCGAGCCTTTTGAGACCCAGTACTTC; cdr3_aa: CASSHLEPFETQYF
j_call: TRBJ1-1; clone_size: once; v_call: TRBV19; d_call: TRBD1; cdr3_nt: TGTGCCAGTAGTGGGCAGGGGGCGTCGATGGTCACTGAAGCTTTCTTT; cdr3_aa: CASSGQGASMVTEAFF
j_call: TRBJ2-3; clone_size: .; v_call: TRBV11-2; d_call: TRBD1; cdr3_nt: TGTGCCAGCAGCTTCAGACAGGGGGGGAGGACAGATACGCAGTATTTT; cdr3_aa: CASSFRQGGRTDTQYF
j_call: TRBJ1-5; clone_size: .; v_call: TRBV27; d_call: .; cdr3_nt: TGTGCCAGCAGTTCCGATCTTAGCAATCAGCCCCAGCATTTT; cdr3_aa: CASSSDLSNQPQHF
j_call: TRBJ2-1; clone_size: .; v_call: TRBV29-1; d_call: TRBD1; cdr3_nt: TGCAGCGTTGAAGATTCTGGACAGGGTGGGAATGAGCAGTTCTTC; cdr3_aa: CSVEDSGQGGNEQFF
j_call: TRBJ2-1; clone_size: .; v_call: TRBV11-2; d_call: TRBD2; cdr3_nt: TGTGCCAGCAGCTTGTCTAGCGGGAGGTCCTACAATGAGCAGTTCTTC; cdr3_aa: CASSLSSGRSYNEQFF
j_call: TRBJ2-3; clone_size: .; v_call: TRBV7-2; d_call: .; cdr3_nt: TGTGCCAGCAGCTTACGTCCAATTTTCTCGGACCTGGCCTTGCGGCAGTATTTT; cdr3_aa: CASSLRPIFSDLALRQYF
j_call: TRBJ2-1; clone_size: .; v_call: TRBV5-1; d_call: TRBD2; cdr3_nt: TGCGCCAGCAGCTTGACCCCTAGCGGGAGACGGGTTAGCGATGAGCAGTTCTTC; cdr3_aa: CASSLTPSGRRVSDEQFF
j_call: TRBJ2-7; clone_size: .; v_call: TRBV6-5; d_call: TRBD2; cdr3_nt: TGTGCCAGCAGATACGGACTAGCGGGATCCTACGAGCAGTACTTC; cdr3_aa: CASRYGLAGSYEQYF
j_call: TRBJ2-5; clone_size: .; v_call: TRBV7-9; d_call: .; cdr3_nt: TGTGCCAGCAGCTTAGTTATCCTAGCAGACCAAGAGACCCAGTACTTC; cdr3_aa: CASSLVILADQETQYF
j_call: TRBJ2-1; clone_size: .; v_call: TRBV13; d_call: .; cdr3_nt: TGTGCCAGCAGCTTTCCAAACTCCTACAATGAGCAGTTCTTC; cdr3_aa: CASSFPNSYNEQFF
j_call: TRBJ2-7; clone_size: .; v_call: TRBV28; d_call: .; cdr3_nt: TGTGCCAGCAGTTTGGAGGCTAGTGTCGGCGAGCAGTACTTC; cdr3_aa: CASSLEASVGEQYF
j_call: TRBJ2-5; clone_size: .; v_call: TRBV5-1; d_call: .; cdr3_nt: TGCGCCAGCAGCTTGGGCTTATGGGGGACCCAGTACTTC; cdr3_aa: CASSLGLWGTQYF
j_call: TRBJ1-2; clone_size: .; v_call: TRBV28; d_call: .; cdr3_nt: TGTGCCAGCACCTTCTCCAGCCCTAACTATGGCTACACCTTC; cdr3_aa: CASTFSSPNYGYTF
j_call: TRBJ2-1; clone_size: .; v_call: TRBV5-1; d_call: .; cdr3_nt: TGCGCCAGCAGCTTGCCGGGGTACAATGAGCAGTTCTTC; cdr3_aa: CASSLPGYNEQFF
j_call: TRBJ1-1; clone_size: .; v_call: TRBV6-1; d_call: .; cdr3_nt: TGTGCCAGCAGTGCCGCCGTGGGACGGAGGAACACTGAAGCTTTCTTT; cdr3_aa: CASSAAVGRRNTEAFF
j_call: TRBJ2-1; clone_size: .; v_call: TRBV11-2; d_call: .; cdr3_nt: TGTGCCAGCAGCTTAGGTAAGGGAGGTTCCTACAATGAGCAGTTCTTC; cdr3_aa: CASSLGKGGSYNEQFF
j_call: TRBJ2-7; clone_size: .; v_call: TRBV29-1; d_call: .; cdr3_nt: TGCAGCGTTAAACAGGGCCTTACGAGCTCCTACGAGCAGTACTTC; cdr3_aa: CSVKQGLTSSYEQYF
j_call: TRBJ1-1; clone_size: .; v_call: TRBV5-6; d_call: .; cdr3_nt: TGTGCCAGCAGCTTGACTCCGTTGAGTGAAGCTTTCTTT; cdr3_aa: CASSLTPLSEAFF
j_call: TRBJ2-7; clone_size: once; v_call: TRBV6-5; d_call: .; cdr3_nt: TGTGCCAGCAGTTCCGCCTCCTACGAGCAGTACTTC; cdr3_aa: CASSSASYEQYF
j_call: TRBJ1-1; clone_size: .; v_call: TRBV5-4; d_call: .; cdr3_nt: TGTGCCAGCAGCTTTTCAGGAGCTGCGTCTGAAGCTTTCTTT; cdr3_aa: CASSFSGAASEAFF
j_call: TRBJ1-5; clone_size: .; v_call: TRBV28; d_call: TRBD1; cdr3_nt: TGTGCCAGCAGCCGACAGGGCGGGAGCAATCAGCCCCAGCATTTT; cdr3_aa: CASSRQGGSNQPQHF
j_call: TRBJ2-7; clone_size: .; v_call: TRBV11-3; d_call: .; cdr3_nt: TGTGCCAGCAGCGCCCGCACGAACACCTACGAGCAGTACTTC; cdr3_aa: CASSARTNTYEQYF
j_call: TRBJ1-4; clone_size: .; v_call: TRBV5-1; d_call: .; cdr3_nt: TGCGCCAGCAGCCCGGACCATCGGTGGGATGAAAAACTGTTTTTT; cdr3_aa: CASSPDHRWDEKLFF
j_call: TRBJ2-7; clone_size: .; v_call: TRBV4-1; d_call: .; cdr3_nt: TGCGCCAGCAGCCAAGCAGGAAGGAAGGACGAGCAGTACTTC; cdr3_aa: CASSQAGRKDEQYF
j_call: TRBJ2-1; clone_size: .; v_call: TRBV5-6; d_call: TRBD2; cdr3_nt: TGTGCCAGCAGCCCGAGACTAGCGGGAGGGCCATTTGGGAATGAGCAGTTCTTC; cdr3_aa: CASSPRLAGGPFGNEQFF
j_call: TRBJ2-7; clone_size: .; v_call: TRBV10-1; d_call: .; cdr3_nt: TGCGCCAGCAGTGAGGTGGCAGGGGAAGTGTTCGAGCAGTACTTC; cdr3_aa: CASSEVAGEVFEQYF
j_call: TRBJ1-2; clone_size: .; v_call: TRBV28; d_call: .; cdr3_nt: TGTGCCAGCAGGGCCTACTATGGCTACACCTTC; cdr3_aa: CASRAYYGYTF
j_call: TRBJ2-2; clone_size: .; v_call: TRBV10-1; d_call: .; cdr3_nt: TGCGCCAGCAGTGCACTGAGTAACACCGGGGAGCTGTTTTTT; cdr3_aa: CASSALSNTGELFF
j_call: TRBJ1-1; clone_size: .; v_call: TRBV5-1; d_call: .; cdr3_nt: TGCGCCAGCAGCTCGTTCGACCCCAACACTGAAGCTTTCTTT; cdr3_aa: CASSSFDPNTEAFF
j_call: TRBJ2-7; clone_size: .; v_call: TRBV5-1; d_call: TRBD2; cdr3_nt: TGCGCCAGCAGCTTGTTGGCTAGCGGGAACTACGAGCAGTACTTC; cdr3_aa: CASSLLASGNYEQYF
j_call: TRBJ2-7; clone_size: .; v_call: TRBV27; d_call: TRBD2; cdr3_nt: TGTGCCAGCAGCCGATTACCGGGACTAGCGGGTTCTGGAGAGCAGTACTTC; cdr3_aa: CASSRLPGLAGSGEQYF
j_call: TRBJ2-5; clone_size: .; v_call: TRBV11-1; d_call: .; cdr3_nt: TGTGCCAGCAGCTTGGACAGAAGAAGGGAGACCCAGTACTTC; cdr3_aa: CASSLDRRRETQYF
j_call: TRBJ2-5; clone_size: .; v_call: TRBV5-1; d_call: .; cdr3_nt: TGCGCCAGCAGCCACGGAGCGTTGGCCTCGGCGTACCAAGAGACCCAGTACTTC; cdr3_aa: CASSHGALASAYQETQYF
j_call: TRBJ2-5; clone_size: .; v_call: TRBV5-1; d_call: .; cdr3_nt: TGCGCCAGCAGCTTCGGGTCTGGCGAGACCCAGTACTTC; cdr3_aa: CASSFGSGETQYF
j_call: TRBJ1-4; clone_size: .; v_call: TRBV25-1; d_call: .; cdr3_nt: TGTGCCAGCAGTGGCCAAGAATCGGAAAAACTGTTTTTT; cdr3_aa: CASSGQESEKLFF
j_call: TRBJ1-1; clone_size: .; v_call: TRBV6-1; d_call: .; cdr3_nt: TGTGCCAGCAGCCCCCCCCTGAACACTGAAGCTTTCTTT; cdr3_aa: CASSPPLNTEAFF
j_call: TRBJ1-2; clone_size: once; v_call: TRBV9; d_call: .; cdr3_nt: TGTGCCAGCAGCGCGAACTATGGCTACACCTTC; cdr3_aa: CASSANYGYTF
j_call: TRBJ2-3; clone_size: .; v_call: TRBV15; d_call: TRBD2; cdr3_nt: TGTGCCACCAGCAGAGTGAAACTAGCGGGAGCTTTAGATACGCAGTATTTT; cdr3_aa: CATSRVKLAGALDTQYF
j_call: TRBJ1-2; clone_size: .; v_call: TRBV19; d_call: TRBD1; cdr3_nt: TGTGCCAGTAGTATGTTACCGGGACAGGGGTCTGGCTACACCTTC; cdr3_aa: CASSMLPGQGSGYTF
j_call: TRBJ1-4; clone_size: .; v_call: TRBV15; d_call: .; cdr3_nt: TGTGCCACCAGCAGAGGGCGGGAAATGTTTTTT; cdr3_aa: CATSRGREMFF
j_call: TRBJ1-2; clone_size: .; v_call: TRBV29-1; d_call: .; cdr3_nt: TGCAGCGCCAGGAACAGGGAAAACTATGGCTACACCTTC; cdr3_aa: CSARNRENYGYTF
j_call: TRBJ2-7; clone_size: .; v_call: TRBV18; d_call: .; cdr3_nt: TGTGCCAGCTCACTATCACAGGGCCTTACCTACGAGCAGTACTTC; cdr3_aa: CASSLSQGLTYEQYF
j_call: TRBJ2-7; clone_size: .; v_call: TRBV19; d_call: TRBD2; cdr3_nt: TGTGCCAGTAGTTACCGACTAGCGGGAGGGCCAGGCTACGAGCAGTACTTC; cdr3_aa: CASSYRLAGGPGYEQYF
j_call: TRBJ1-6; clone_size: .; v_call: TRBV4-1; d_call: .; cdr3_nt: TGCGCCAGCAGCCAAGTAGGCCCCCTCCCCGGTTCACCCCTCCACTTT; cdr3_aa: CASSQVGPLPGSPLHF
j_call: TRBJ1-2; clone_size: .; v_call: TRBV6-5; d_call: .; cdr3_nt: TGTGCCAGCAGTTACTCGATTGGGTTACGCTACACCTTC; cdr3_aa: CASSYSIGLRYTF
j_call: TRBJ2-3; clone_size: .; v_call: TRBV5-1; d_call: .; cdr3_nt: TGCGCCAGCAGTTATGGCCGGGCAGATACGCAGTATTTT; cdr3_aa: CASSYGRADTQYF